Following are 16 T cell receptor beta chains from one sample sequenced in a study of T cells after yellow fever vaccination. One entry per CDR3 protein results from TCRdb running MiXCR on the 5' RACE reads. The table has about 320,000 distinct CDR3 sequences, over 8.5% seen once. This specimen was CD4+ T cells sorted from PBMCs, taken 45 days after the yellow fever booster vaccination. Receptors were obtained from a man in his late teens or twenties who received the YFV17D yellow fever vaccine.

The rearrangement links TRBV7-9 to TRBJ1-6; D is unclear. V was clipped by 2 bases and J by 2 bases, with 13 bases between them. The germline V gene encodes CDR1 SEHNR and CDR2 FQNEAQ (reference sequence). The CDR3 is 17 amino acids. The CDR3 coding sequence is TGTGCCAGCAGCTTAATGGCAGGTGCAGCCTATAATTCACCCCTCCACTTT. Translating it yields CASSLMAGAAYNSPLHF.

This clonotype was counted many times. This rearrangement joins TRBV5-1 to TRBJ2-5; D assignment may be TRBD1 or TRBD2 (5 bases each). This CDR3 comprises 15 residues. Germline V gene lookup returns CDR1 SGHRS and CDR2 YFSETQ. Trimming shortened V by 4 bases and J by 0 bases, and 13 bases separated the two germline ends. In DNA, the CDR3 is TGCGCCAGCAGCCACGGGACGGGGAACCAAGAGACCCAGTACTTC. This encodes CASSHGTGNQETQYF.

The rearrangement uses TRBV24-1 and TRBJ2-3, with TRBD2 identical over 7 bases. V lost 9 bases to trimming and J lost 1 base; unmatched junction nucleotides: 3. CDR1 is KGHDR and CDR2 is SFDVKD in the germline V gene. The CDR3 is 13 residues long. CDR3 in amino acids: CATGAGGTDTQYF. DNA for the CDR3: TGTGCCACCGGGGCGGGGGGCACAGATACGCAGTATTTT.

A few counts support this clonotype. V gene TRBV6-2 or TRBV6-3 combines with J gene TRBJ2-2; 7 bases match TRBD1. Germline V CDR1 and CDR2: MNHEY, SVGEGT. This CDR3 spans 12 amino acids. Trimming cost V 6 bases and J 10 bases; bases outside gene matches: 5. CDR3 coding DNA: TGTGCCAGCAGGGACGACAGGGAGGAGCTGTTTTTT. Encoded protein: CASRDDREELFF.

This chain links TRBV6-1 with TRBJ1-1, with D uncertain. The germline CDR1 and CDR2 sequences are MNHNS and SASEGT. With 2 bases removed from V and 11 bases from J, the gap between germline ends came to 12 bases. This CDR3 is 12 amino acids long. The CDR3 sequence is CASSEIRNIAFF. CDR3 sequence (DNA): TGTGCCAGCAGTGAAATTAGGAATATCGCTTTCTTT.

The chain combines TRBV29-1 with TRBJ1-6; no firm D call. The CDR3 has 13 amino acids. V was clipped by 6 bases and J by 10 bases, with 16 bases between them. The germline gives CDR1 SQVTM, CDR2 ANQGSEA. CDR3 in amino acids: CSVKPHGESPLHF. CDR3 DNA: TGCAGCGTAAAGCCACATGGAGAGTCACCCCTCCACTTT.

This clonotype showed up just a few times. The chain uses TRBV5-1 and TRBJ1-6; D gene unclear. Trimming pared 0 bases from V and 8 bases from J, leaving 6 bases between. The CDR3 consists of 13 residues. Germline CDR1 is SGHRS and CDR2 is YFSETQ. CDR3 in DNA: TGCGCCAGCAGCTTGGCGGAAGATTCACCCCTCCACTTT. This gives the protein CASSLAEDSPLHF.

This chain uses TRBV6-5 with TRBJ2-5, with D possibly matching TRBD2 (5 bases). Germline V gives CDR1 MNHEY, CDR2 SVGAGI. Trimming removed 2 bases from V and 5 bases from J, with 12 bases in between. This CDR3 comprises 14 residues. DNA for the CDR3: TGTGCCAGCAGTTACAACGGGGTGGGGGAGACCCAGTACTTC. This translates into CASSYNGVGETQYF.

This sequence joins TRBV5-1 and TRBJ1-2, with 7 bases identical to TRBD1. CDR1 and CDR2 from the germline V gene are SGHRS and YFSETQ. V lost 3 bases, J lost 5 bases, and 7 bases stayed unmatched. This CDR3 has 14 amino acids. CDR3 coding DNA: TGCGCCAGCAGCTCGGGACAGATTCAATATGGCTACACCTTC. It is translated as CASSSGQIQYGYTF.

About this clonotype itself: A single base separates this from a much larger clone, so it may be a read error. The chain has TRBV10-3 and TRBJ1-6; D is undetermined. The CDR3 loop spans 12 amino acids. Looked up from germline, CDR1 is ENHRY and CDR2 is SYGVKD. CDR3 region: CDISAANSPLHF. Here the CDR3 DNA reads TGTGACATCAGCGCCGCTAATTCACCCCTCCACTTT.

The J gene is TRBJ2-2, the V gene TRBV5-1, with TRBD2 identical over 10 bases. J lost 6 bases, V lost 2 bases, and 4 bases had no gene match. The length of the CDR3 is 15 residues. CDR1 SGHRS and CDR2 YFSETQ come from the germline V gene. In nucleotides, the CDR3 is TGCGCCAGCAGCTTAACCGGGACTAGCGCCGGGGAGCTGTTTTTT. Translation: CASSLTGTSAGELFF.

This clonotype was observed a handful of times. In DNA, the CDR3 is TGCAGTGCTAGAGATGTCGGGCGGCTAGCGGGGGTTTACAATGAGCAGTTCTTC. It encodes CSARDVGRLAGVYNEQFF. The chain has TRBV20-1 and TRBJ2-1; 10 bases are a match to TRBD2. V shed 0 bases, J shed 4 bases, and the junction held 12 bases outside the gene matches. The CDR3 contains 18 residues. Germline CDR1 is DFQATT and CDR2 is SNEGSKA (reference sequence).

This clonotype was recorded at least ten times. The CDR3 loop is CSARLAGLAKNIQYF. The CDR3 region has the DNA TGCAGTGCAAGACTAGCGGGGTTAGCCAAAAACATTCAGTACTTC. This sequence joins TRBV20-1 and TRBJ2-4; TRBD2 aligns across 11 bases. The germline V gene encodes CDR1 DFQATT and CDR2 SNEGSKA (reference sequence). The CDR3 loop spans 15 amino acids. V lost 6 bases and J lost 0; bases outside the gene matches: 4.

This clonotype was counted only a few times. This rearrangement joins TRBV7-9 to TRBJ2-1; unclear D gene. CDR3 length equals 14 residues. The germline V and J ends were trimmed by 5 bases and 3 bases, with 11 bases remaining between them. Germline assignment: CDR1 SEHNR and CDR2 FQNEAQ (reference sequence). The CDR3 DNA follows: TGTGCCAGCAGCCCACGTTGGGGCTACAATGAGCAGTTCTTC. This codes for CASSPRWGYNEQFF.

CDR3: CASSLTGTGFYTGELFF. CDR3 nucleotide sequence: TGCGCCAGCAGCCTGACCGGGACAGGGTTTTACACCGGGGAGCTGTTTTTT. The chain links TRBV4-1 to TRBJ2-2; TRBD1 agrees at 9 bases. The CDR3 sequence is 17 residues long. Germline V gene data show CDR1 as MGHRA and CDR2 as YSYEKL. The junction had 9 bases not matched to a gene; V was cut back by 4 bases and J by 3 bases.

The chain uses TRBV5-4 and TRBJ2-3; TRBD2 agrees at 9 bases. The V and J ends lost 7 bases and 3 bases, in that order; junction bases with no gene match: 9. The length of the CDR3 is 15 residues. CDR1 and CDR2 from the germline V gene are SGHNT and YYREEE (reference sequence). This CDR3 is CASGPPGLATDTQYF. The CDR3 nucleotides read TGTGCCAGCGGCCCCCCGGGACTAGCAACAGATACGCAGTATTTT.